This entry is about one T cell receptor beta chain. Its antigen is still unknown. The data originate from a study of T cell clonotyping in hematopoietic cell transplantation. Produced via immunoSEQ multiplex PCR; TCRdb's table is partial and in-frame only. The repertoire has 6,500 to 9,500 clones, about 95% of them found once; the top ten carry under 1.5%. Study results and caveats: Graft donor and pretransplant recipient Inverse Simpson Index values predicted broader posttransplant TCR diversity. After transplant, recipient diversity fell while pathologically expanded clonotypes grew through day 180.

There are 19 residues in the CDR3. Germline V gene data show CDR1 as MDHEN and CDR2 as SYDVKM. V was pared by 3 bases and J by 2 bases, with 16 bases of the junction left unmatched. The rearrangement joins TRBV28 to TRBJ2-7; the match to TRBD2 covers 10 bases. This material consisted of peripheral blood mononuclear cells, taken 30 days after allogeneic stem cell transplant. The TCR originated in a male patient aged 60-69 years who had an allogeneic stem cell transplant from an unrelated donor, so T cells may come from the graft donor. Some clones in this sample may be carry-over from other donors' samples. CDR3 protein: CASSLGAQIGTSDPYEQYF. The CDR3 coding sequence is TGTGCCAGCAGTTTGGGTGCACAGATCGGGACTAGCGATCCCTACGAGCAGTACTTC.